These T cell receptor beta chains were read from a single sample in a study of post-analysis software for immune sequencing data. TCRdb reanalysed the PCR reads using MiXCR and keeps one entry per CDR3 protein. This table holds about 680,000 distinct CDR3 sequences, 59% found once. The specimen sequenced was blood. The receptors were gathered from a girl aged 2 to 9 with multiple sclerosis. The CDR3 runs from the conserved cysteine through the conserved F or W. The order of the fields is J gene, V gene, D gene, clone size, CDR3 DNA, CDR3 protein. The D gene is left open where the match is weak. Only some rows state a clone size, as once, few, many or a class for expanded clones.

TRBJ1-2,TRBV29-1,NA,NA,TGCAGCGCCGCCCGGGACGTTGGAAGAGATGGCTACACCTTC,CSAARDVGRDGYTF
TRBJ2-1,TRBV5-6,NA,few,TGTGCCAGCAGCCCTCTAAAGAGGGAAAATGAGCAGTTCTTC,CASSPLKRENEQFF
TRBJ2-7,TRBV5-1,TRBD1,NA,TGCGCCAGCAGCGGGTACCCGCGGGACAGGGGGTCCTACGAGCAGTACTTC,CASSGYPRDRGSYEQYF
TRBJ2-3,TRBV4-3,TRBD2,NA,TGCGCCAGCAGCCAAGATGTGGTAGCACGGGAGGGTCCAGATACGCAGTATTTT,CASSQDVVAREGPDTQYF
TRBJ2-7,TRBV5-1,NA,once,TGCGCCAGCAGCTTGGGAGGGGGGTCGCGGTACGAGCAGTACTTC,CASSLGGGSRYEQYF
TRBJ2-1,TRBV27,TRBD2,NA,TGTGCCAGCAGTTTAGCTAGCGGGACCTCCTACAATGAGCAGTTCTTC,CASSLASGTSYNEQFF
TRBJ2-4,TRBV3-1,NA,NA,TGTGCCAGCAGCCAAGAGGAAACGGCCGGGGACATTCAGTACTTC,CASSQEETAGDIQYF
TRBJ2-5,TRBV7-9,NA,NA,TGTGCCAGCAGCGCCCGGGATATGTGGGAGCAGTACTTC,CASSARDMWEQYF
TRBJ2-7,TRBV6-5,TRBD2,NA,TGTGCCAGCACAACGGGACTAGCGGGAGACGAGCAGTACTTC,CASTTGLAGDEQYF
TRBJ2-5,TRBV20-1,NA,NA,TGCAGTGCTCCCATGGGAGGGCAGGGGCCCTTCGGCCAAGAGACCCAGTACTTC,CSAPMGGQGPFGQETQYF
TRBJ2-1,TRBV5-1,NA,NA,TGCGCCAGCAGCTTGAATCTAGCCAATGAGCAGTTCTTC,CASSLNLANEQFF
TRBJ2-1,TRBV6-2/TRBV6-3,NA,NA,TGTGCCAGCAACGGGCGAATCAATGAGCAGTTCTTC,CASNGRINEQFF
TRBJ2-5,TRBV20-1,NA,NA,TGCAGTGCTAGAGATCAAGATCACGCAGGGGACTTGCAGCCTTTGGAGACCCAGTACTTC,CSARDQDHAGDLQPLETQYF
TRBJ2-2,TRBV4-2,TRBD2,NA,TGTGCCAGCAGCCAAGAGGGGGAGGGGTCGGCCGGGGAGCTGTTTTTT,CASSQEGEGSAGELFF
TRBJ1-4,TRBV5-6,NA,NA,TGTGCCAGCAGCTTCCAACCGGGACGGATTAATGAAAAACTGTTTTTT,CASSFQPGRINEKLFF
TRBJ1-1,TRBV20-1,NA,NA,TGCAGTGCTAGAGATACCCAAGGCAACACTGAAGCTTTCTTT,CSARDTQGNTEAFF
TRBJ2-3,TRBV4-1,NA,NA,TGCGCCAGTATATCGGGTTCGGGTCCCACAGATACGCAGTATTTT,CASISGSGPTDTQYF
TRBJ2-2,TRBV5-6,NA,NA,TGTGCCAGCAGCTGGGGAGGCGACACCGGGGAGCTGTTTTTT,CASSWGGDTGELFF
TRBJ1-4,TRBV5-8,NA,NA,TGTGCCAGCAGCTGGCTCGGGACTGCGGCTGAAAAACTGTTTTTT,CASSWLGTAAEKLFF
TRBJ2-3,TRBV20-1,TRBD2,NA,TGCAGTGCTAGAGTATGGCGGGAGTCGAGAGATACGCAGTATTTT,CSARVWRESRDTQYF
TRBJ2-1,TRBV12-3/TRBV12-4,NA,NA,TGTGCCAGCAGTTTTAGGGGGAGTGAGCAGTTCTTC,CASSFRGSEQFF
TRBJ2-5,TRBV5-1,NA,NA,TGCGCCAGCAGCCGACCGAGGGAAGAGACCCAGTACTTC,CASSRPREETQYF
TRBJ2-1,TRBV29-1,TRBD1,few,TGCAGCGCCGACAGGGGGCCCTACAATGAGCAGTTCTTC,CSADRGPYNEQFF
TRBJ1-1,TRBV5-1,NA,once,TGCGCCAGCAGCTTGGTGGGCTCAGAGAACACTGAAGCTTTCTTT,CASSLVGSENTEAFF
TRBJ2-7,TRBV5-1,TRBD2,NA,TGCGCCAGCAGATCTGGACTAGCGGGCTCCTACGAGCAGTACTTC,CASRSGLAGSYEQYF
TRBJ2-3,TRBV10-3,TRBD1,NA,TGTGCCATCAGTGCAGGACAGGGGACTAGCACAGATACGCAGTATTTT,CAISAGQGTSTDTQYF
TRBJ2-1,TRBV29-1,NA,NA,TGCAGCGTTGATCTAGGGGCCAACTACAATGAGCAGTTCTTC,CSVDLGANYNEQFF
TRBJ2-1,TRBV30,NA,NA,TGTGCCTGGGGAGGGGTGGGGTACGGGTATGAGCAGTTCTTC,CAWGGVGYGYEQFF
TRBJ2-3,TRBV5-1,NA,NA,TGCGCCAGCACCCATACACAGGATACGCAGTATTTT,CASTHTQDTQYF
TRBJ1-4,TRBV15,NA,once,TGTGCCACCAGCAGTAGTACCATGAAAACGGCAACTAATGAAAAACTGTTTTTT,CATSSSTMKTATNEKLFF
TRBJ2-5,TRBV27,NA,NA,TGTGCCAGCATGCCGGGACACTTGAAAGAGACCCAGTACTTC,CASMPGHLKETQYF
TRBJ2-3,TRBV4-1,TRBD1,NA,TGCGCCAGCAGCCAAGAGACAGGGGGCGCAGATACGCAGTATTTT,CASSQETGGADTQYF
TRBJ1-1,TRBV20-1,TRBD1,NA,TGCAGTGCCGTCGGACAGGGTACAGGCACTGAAGCTTTCTTT,CSAVGQGTGTEAFF
TRBJ2-1,TRBV6-6,TRBD1,NA,TGTGCCACTCAAACCGGGACAGGGGGCAATGAGCAGTTCTTC,CATQTGTGGNEQFF
TRBJ2-1,TRBV25-1,NA,NA,TGTGCCAGCAGTGAAGGGGCTGTCAATGAGCAGTTCTTC,CASSEGAVNEQFF
TRBJ2-7,TRBV20-1,NA,NA,TGCAGTGCTAGGGACATCAACTACGAGCAGTACTTC,CSARDINYEQYF
TRBJ2-5,TRBV7-9,TRBD1,few,TGTGCCAGCAGCTCCTTGGACAGGGGGCGTGGAGCCCAGTACTTC,CASSSLDRGRGAQYF
TRBJ2-3,TRBV6-1,TRBD2,NA,TGTGCCAGCACCTTGGGGAGGACTAGCACATCCACAGATACGCAGTATTTT,CASTLGRTSTSTDTQYF
TRBJ2-1,TRBV5-6,NA,NA,TGTGCCAGCAGCTTGGCTGGCAGGGGCAGTGAGCAGTTCTTC,CASSLAGRGSEQFF
TRBJ2-5,TRBV12-3/TRBV12-4,NA,NA,TGTGCCAGCAGTTTGGAAGTAACGGTTAAAGAGACCCAGTACTTC,CASSLEVTVKETQYF
TRBJ2-3,TRBV7-2,TRBD2,NA,TGTGCCAGCAGTCGCAGACTAGCCGGGGCAGATACGCAGTATTTT,CASSRRLAGADTQYF